The table lists the clone carrying this T cell receptor (beta chain) with a count of one. Its antigen is currently unknown. The data originate from a study of cytomegalovirus exposure and HLA in healthy donors. Using immunoSEQ multiplex PCR, the repertoire was profiled, and TCRdb retains in-frame clones only, with some absent. Here the sample spans around 91,000 clones, approximately 95% being singletons. Study-level results: One later analysis, an examination of the approximately 130 validation repertoires, found that first-cohort TCR clusters tended to co-occur in them.

With 3 bases clipped from V and 3 bases from J, the junction kept 4 bases outside the gene matches. Germline CDR1 and CDR2: GTSNPN and SVGIG (reference sequence). The CDR3 runs to 13 residues. The sample taken for sequencing was PBMCs. This chain joins TRBV30 and TRBJ1-2; 7 bases map to TRBD1. This sequence was found in a woman in her thirties in good health and CMV-seropositive. CDR3 coding DNA: TGTGCCTGGAGCGACAGGGTTTACTATGGCTACACCTTC. As protein: CAWSDRVYYGYTF.